This T cell receptor beta chain originates from a study of CD8 T cells in ankylosing spondylitis. General study findings and limits: Reactive arthritis synovial fluid and blood previously showed some of these motif variants.

There are a few counts of this clonotype. Its antigen is undetermined. TCRdb passed the 5' RACE reads through MiXCR, listing each CDR3 protein once. The sample yields 200,000 to 300,000 distinct CDR3 sequences, over 8.5% seen once. V lost 7 bases and J 3 bases, leaving 13 bases between the germline ends. The CDR3 runs to 13 residues. Germline assignment: CDR1 SGHRS and CDR2 YFSETQ. This TCR came from a male donor with ankylosing spondylitis or in good health (not recorded which). The material sequenced was blood, either unsorted or a sorted T cell fraction (not recorded which). The J gene is TRBJ1-1, the V gene TRBV5-1; D remains unclear. The CDR3 loop reads CASRFESDTEAFF. CDR3 sequence (DNA): TGCGCCAGCCGGTTCGAATCGGACACTGAAGCTTTCTTT.